Reported below is one T cell receptor (beta chain). The data belong to a study of OX40 agonist ivuxolimab in advanced cancers. Trimming left V 1 base short and J 0 bases short, with 16 bases between. Germline lookup yields CDR1 MGHRA and CDR2 YSYEKL. The CDR3 totals 18 residues. Only in-frame clones appear in the TCRdb table, and some are missing; sequencing was by immunoSEQ multiplex PCR. The sample holds about 97,000 clones, roughly nine tenths seen once. The input for sequencing was CD4+ or CD8+ T cells sorted from blood, taken in a trial of the OX40 agonist ivuxolimab. The TCR originated in an adult with an advanced solid tumor such as melanoma, head and neck, liver or kidney cancer. V is TRBV4-1 and J is TRBJ1-3, with D unresolved. CDR3 loop: CASSQVAVQINSGNTIYF. The CDR3 DNA reads as TGCGCCAGCAGCCAAGTAGCAGTACAGATCAACTCTGGAAACACCATATATTTT.